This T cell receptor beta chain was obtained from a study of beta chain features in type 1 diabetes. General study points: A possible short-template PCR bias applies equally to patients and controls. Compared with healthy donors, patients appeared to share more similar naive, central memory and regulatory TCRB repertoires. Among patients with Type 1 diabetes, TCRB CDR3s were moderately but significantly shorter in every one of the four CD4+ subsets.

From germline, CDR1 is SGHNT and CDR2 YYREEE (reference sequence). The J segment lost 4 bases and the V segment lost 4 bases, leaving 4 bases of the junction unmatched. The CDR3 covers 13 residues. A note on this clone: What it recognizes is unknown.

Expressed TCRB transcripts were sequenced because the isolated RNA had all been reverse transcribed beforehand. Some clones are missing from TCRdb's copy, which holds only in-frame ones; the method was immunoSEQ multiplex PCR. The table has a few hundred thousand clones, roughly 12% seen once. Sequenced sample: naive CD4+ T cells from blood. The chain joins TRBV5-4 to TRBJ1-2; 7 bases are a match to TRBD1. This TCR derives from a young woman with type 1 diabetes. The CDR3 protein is CASSQEGAYGYTF. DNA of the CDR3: TGTGCCAGCAGCCAGGAGGGGGCCTATGGCTACACCTTC.